This T cell receptor beta chain was found in a study of shared clonotypes between healthy human individuals. Across the whole study: CD8 memory received one plate per donor, CD8 naive two, CD4 memory three and CD4 naive three.

Measured with immunoSEQ multiplex PCR; TCRdb has only the in-frame clones, and not every one. The repertoire has some 2,100,000 clones, approximately 94% of them found once; the top ten carry 0.1% to 0.15%. The germline V gene has CDR1 WSHSY and CDR2 SAAADI. V gave up 7 bases and J gave up 8 bases, with 20 bases separating them. The CDR3 is 14 residues long. Turning to this clone: Its antigen is unknown.

General study points: The small donor group covered limited genetic and exposure diversity. In contrast to clonotypes shared by all four donors, non-shared clonotypes had lower generation probabilities.

The clonotype originates from a young man in good health. The V and J genes are TRBV10-2 and TRBJ1-2, with D perhaps TRBD1 (6 bases). Sequencing input: naive CD4+ T cells sorted from blood. This sample's subset: CD45RA+ positively selected. CDR3 sequence (DNA): TGCGCCAGCACCGGCTTCGGGGGGGCGTGGGGCTACACCTTC. Encoded protein: CASTGFGGAWGYTF.